These 16 T cell receptor beta chains were all obtained from the same sample, sequenced in a study of human T cells and chemical hapten exposure. Specified time point: patch test 2, 6 weeks after DPC sensitization. Sample treatment: therapeutic diphenylcyclopropenone sensitization with weekly scalp DPC. Each CDR3 protein is one row after TCRdb ran MiXCR on the RACE reads. Of about 100,000 distinct CDR3 sequences listed, around 10% are singletons. Specimen: whole blood, collected in connection with sensitization to the hapten diphenylcyclopropenone (DPC). The receptor set was obtained from a woman aged 40 to 50 with alopecia areata. Some clones in this sample may be carry-over from other donors' samples.

The chain combines TRBV4-3 with TRBJ2-1, with 9 bases that match TRBD1. Germline V gives CDR1 LGHNA, CDR2 YSLEER. The junction had 11 bases not matched to a gene; V was cut back by 0 bases and J by 5 bases. This CDR3 has 18 residues. The CDR3 is CASSQDQSGTGFHNEQFF. Written as DNA, the CDR3 is TGCGCCAGCAGCCAAGATCAATCCGGGACAGGGTTTCACAATGAGCAGTTCTTC.

This clonotype was seen repeatedly, ten times or more. This chain links TRBV10-3 with TRBJ2-7; the D gene is possibly TRBD1 (6 bases). The germline V gene has CDR1 ENHRY and CDR2 SYGVKD. Trimming removed 3 bases at V and 3 bases at J, with 9 bases between. The CDR3 loop spans 13 amino acids. The CDR3 region has the DNA TGTGCCATCAGTGACAGGGGTCTCTACGAGCAGTACTTC. It yields the protein CAISDRGLYEQYF.

This clonotype was recorded at least ten times. The chain has TRBV3-1 and TRBJ1-2, with D unclear. There are 12 residues in the CDR3. Germline-derived CDR1 and CDR2 are LGHDT and YNNKEL (reference sequence). Trimming pared 1 base from V and 8 bases from J, leaving 8 bases between. DNA for the CDR3: TGTGCCAGCAGCCAAGTAGCGGGCGGCTACACCTTC. This sequence encodes CASSQVAGGYTF.

A few counts support this clonotype. This chain uses TRBV7-9 with TRBJ2-7; 8 bases align to TRBD2. Per the germline V gene, CDR1 is SEHNR and CDR2 is FQNEAQ (reference sequence). The V gene end was trimmed by 4 bases and the J gene end by 2 bases; junction bases not matched to a gene: 7. This CDR3 spans 15 amino acids. The CDR3 is CASSSQTGGAYEQYF. The CDR3 DNA reads as TGTGCCAGCAGCTCCCAGACCGGGGGGGCCTACGAGCAGTACTTC. Filled out from reference TRBV7-9 and TRBJ2-7, the complete variable domain reads DTGVSQNPRHKITKRGQNVTFRCDPISEHNRLYWYRQTLGQGPEFLTYFQNEAQLEKSRLLSDRFSAERPKGSFSTLEIQRTEQGDSAMYLCASSSQTGGAYEQYFGPGTRLTVT.

This clonotype was counted at least ten times. This chain uses TRBV5-6 with TRBJ2-5, with D maybe TRBD2 (7 bases). V dropped 4 bases and J dropped 4 bases, with 20 bases sitting between them. From germline, CDR1 is SGHDT and CDR2 YYEEEE. This CDR3 is 16 amino acids long. The CDR3 spells CASSPGAGRTRETQYF. CDR3 DNA: TGTGCCAGCAGCCCGGGGGCAGGGCGGACTAGAGAGACCCAGTACTTC.

This clonotype was observed many times. The V call is TRBV7-9, the J call TRBJ1-4, with a possible D match to TRBD1 (6 bases). The CDR3 length is 14 residues. Germline V lookup: CDR1 SEHNR, CDR2 FQNEAQ (reference sequence). The V and J ends lost 2 bases and 8 bases respectively, with 12 bases between them. In DNA form, the CDR3 reads TGTGCCAGCAGCTTATCGGGGGGCAGCGAAAAACTGTTTTTT. As protein: CASSLSGGSEKLFF. Full variable domain (rest looked up from reference TRBV7-9 and TRBJ1-4): DTGVSQNPRHKITKRGQNVTFRCDPISEHNRLYWYRQTLGQGPEFLTYFQNEAQLEKSRLLSDRFSAERPKGSFSTLEIQRTEQGDSAMYLCASSLSGGSEKLFFGSGTQLSVL.

This clonotype was recorded at least ten times. This sequence joins TRBV5-1 and TRBJ1-4; D call uncertain. V dropped 0 bases and J dropped 8 bases, with 11 bases sitting between them. Germline CDR1 and CDR2: SGHRS and YFSETQ. The CDR3 consists of 14 residues. The CDR3 is CASSLDGSGEKLFF. In DNA form, the CDR3 reads TGCGCCAGCAGCTTGGACGGGAGCGGGGAAAAACTGTTTTTT.

In its sample, this clonotype was seen a few times. The J gene is TRBJ1-3, the V gene TRBV12-3 or TRBV12-4, with D uncertain. The V and J ends lost 6 bases and 2 bases respectively, with 14 bases between them. The CDR3 is 15 amino acids. This CDR3 reads CASSPLRGPGNTIYF. For the CDR3, the DNA is TGTGCCAGCAGCCCCTTGAGAGGGCCTGGAAACACCATATATTTT.

This clonotype was observed a few times. The chain uses TRBV6-5 and TRBJ2-7; D is unclear. CDR1 MNHEY and CDR2 SVGAGI come from the germline V gene. V was shortened by 6 bases and J by 0 bases, with 6 bases between the two germline ends. The CDR3 has 12 amino acids. The CDR3 DNA reads TGTGCCAGCAGCAGGAGCTCCTACGAGCAGTACTTC. Protein: CASSRSSYEQYF.

In its sample, this clonotype was seen many times. V and J are TRBV27 and TRBJ1-2; D perhaps matches TRBD1 (5 bases). Germline values: CDR1 MNHEY, CDR2 SMNVEV (reference sequence). The CDR3 covers 15 residues. The V and J ends lost 1 base and 5 bases respectively, with 14 bases between them. The CDR3 nucleotides are TGTGCCAGCAGTTTATTCGGCCCAGGGCTATATGGCTACACCTTC. Amino acids: CASSLFGPGLYGYTF.

This clonotype has at least ten counts. The genes are TRBV19 and TRBJ2-1; the match to TRBD2 covers 8 bases. After removal of 7 bases from V and 6 bases from J, the junction contained 11 bases not matched to a gene. Germline V lookup: CDR1 LNHDA, CDR2 SQIVND (reference sequence). The CDR3 spans 15 residues. The CDR3 nucleotides read TGTGCCAGTAATACCGGGACTAGGCTCTCCAATGAGCAGTTCTTC. Translated, it gives CASNTGTRLSNEQFF.

This clonotype has only a few counts. This chain uses TRBV7-9 with TRBJ1-1; D remains unclear. There are 14 residues in the CDR3. The V end lost 5 bases, the J end lost 4 bases, and 14 bases lay between the germline ends. Germline V gene lookup returns CDR1 SEHNR and CDR2 FQNEAQ (reference sequence). The CDR3 region is CASSPAGLGTEAFF. The CDR3 DNA reads TGTGCCAGCAGCCCTGCTGGGCTCGGCACTGAAGCTTTCTTT. Filled out from reference TRBV7-9 and TRBJ1-1, the complete variable domain reads DTGVSQNPRHKITKRGQNVTFRCDPISEHNRLYWYRQTLGQGPEFLTYFQNEAQLEKSRLLSDRFSAERPKGSFSTLEIQRTEQGDSAMYLCASSPAGLGTEAFFGQGTRLTVV.

The chain links TRBV14 to TRBJ2-7, with 8 bases identical to TRBD1. This CDR3 has 15 residues. The J segment lost 2 bases and the V segment lost 8 bases, leaving 11 bases of the junction unmatched. Germline V gene sequence: CDR1 SGHDN, CDR2 FVKESK. The CDR3 spells CASASRDRRTYEQYF. CDR3 in DNA: TGTGCCAGCGCGTCAAGGGACAGGCGAACCTACGAGCAGTACTTC.

V usage is TRBV30 and J usage is TRBJ2-7; a weak D match, TRBD2 (5 bases). The CDR3 loop spans 15 amino acids. The V gene lost 3 bases and the J gene lost 5 bases, with 20 bases spanning the gap. Germline V lookup: CDR1 GTSNPN, CDR2 SVGIG (reference sequence). CDR3 sequence (DNA): TGTGCCTGGAGCCGACCGACGAGGGTTATCGACGAGCAGTACTTC. It is translated as CAWSRPTRVIDEQYF.

The gene calls are TRBV6-2 or TRBV6-3 and TRBJ2-2; TRBD2 might be the D (6 bases). CDR1 MNHEY and CDR2 SVGEGT come from the germline V gene. The CDR3 has 14 amino acids. V lost 5 bases to trimming and J lost 1 base, with 8 bases between them. In nucleotides, the CDR3 is TGTGCCAGCAGTACCGGGAGGAACACCGGGGAGCTGTTTTTT. It yields the protein CASSTGRNTGELFF.

As to this clonotype: With a much larger clone just one base away, this may be a read error. The gene calls are TRBV28 and TRBJ1-1; D may be TRBD1 (5 bases). The CDR3 covers 13 residues. In germline, CDR1 is MDHEN, CDR2 SYDVKM. V was shortened by 5 bases and J by 8 bases, with 15 bases between the two germline ends. The chain's CDR3 is CASSNWGPGEAFF. CDR3 sequence (DNA): TGTGCCAGCAGTAACTGGGGCCCCGGGGAAGCTTTCTTT.